The sequence of this T cell receptor beta chain was determined in a study of T cell repertoires in cytomegalovirus infection. As for the study in general: Indications came from public TCR beta signatures; they pointed to CMV infection and to a matching HLA type. Overall study findings and caveats: Across the ex vivo response, the dominant clonotypes were HLA-C-restricted CMV-specific TCR beta clonotypes.

Concerning this clonotype itself: Its target is not known.

The CDR3 totals 15 residues. V lost 1 base to trimming and J lost 0 bases, with 7 bases between them. Per the germline V gene, CDR1 is LGHNA and CDR2 is YSLEER. TCRdb recomputed calls from the reads with MiXCR, one row per CDR3 protein. The table lists just under 500,000 distinct CDR3 sequences, roughly 34% of them singletons, with roughly 15% in the top ten. The source was cultured PBMCs, collected from culture after CMV antigen stimulation. This receptor was obtained from a human donor in good health (CMV status not recorded). Some clones in this sample may be carry-over from other donors' samples. The V call is TRBV4-3, the J call TRBJ2-1; no firm D call. In DNA, the CDR3 is TGCGCCAGCAGCCAAGTAGGTGTCTCCTACAATGAGCAGTTCTTC. Encoded protein: CASSQVGVSYNEQFF.